Sequencing of this TCR beta chain was carried out in a study of T-cell memory formation after mild COVID-19. Overall study: TCR clusters mostly belonged to single donors.

Broader study findings: CD4+ contracting clones were found mainly in CM and EM, and CD8+ ones in EMRA.

TCRdb itself ran the 5' RACE reads through MiXCR, one entry per CDR3 protein. The sample has fewer than 400,000 distinct CDR3 sequences, about 15% seen once; the top ten hold roughly 21%. This CDR3 spans 18 amino acids. Unmatched junction bases numbered 4, after V lost 0 bases and J lost 0 bases. CDR1 and CDR2 (germline): MGHRA, YSYEKL. About this clonotype: Its antigen is undetermined.

The sequenced material came from PBMCs or a T cell subset sorted from them (not recorded which). The chain has TRBV4-1 and TRBJ2-2; 10 bases are shared with TRBD1. The sequence derives from a man younger than 35 who had mild COVID-19 (a few samples of this study predate the infection). Cell type and time point are not known. The CDR3 DNA is TGCGCCAGCAGCCAAGAGGGGACAGGGGCTGCGAACACCGGGGAGCTGTTTTTT. It is translated as CASSQEGTGAANTGELFF.